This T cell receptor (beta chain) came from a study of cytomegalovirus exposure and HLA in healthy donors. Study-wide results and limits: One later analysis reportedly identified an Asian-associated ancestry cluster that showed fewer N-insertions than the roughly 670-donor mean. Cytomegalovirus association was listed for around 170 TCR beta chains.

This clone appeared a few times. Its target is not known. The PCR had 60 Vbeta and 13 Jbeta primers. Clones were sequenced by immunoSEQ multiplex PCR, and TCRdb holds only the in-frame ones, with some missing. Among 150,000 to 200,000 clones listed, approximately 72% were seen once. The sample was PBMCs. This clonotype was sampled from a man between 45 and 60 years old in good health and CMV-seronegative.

The CDR3 DNA reads TGTGCCAGCTCACCGCTGGCAGGGGACACTGAAGCTTTCTTT. Its translation: CASSPLAGDTEAFF. V usage is TRBV18 and J usage is TRBJ1-1; perhaps TRBD1 as D (6 bases). This CDR3 has 14 amino acids. Trimming removed 3 bases from V and 3 bases from J, with 11 bases in between. Germline-derived CDR1 and CDR2 are KGHSH and LQKENI.